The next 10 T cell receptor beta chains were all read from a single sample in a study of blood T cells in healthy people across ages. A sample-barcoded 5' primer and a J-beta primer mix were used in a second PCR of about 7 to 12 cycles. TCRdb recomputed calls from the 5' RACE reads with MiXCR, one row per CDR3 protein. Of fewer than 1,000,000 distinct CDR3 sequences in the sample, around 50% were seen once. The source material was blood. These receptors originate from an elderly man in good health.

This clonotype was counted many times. CDR3 loop: CASSLVGGSDTQYF. As DNA, the CDR3 is TGTGCCAGCAGTTTAGTTGGGGGGTCAGATACGCAGTATTTT. This chain joins TRBV12-3 or TRBV12-4 and TRBJ2-3; TRBD2 might be the D (6 bases). The CDR3 is 14 residues long. V was cut by 1 base and J by 4 bases, with 9 bases left in between.

CDR3 sequence reads: CSVEAPSGGTYNEQYF. The DNA of the CDR3 is TGCAGCGTTGAAGCCCCTAGCGGGGGTACCTACAATGAGCAGTACTTC. This chain uses TRBV29-1 with TRBJ2-1, with 10 nucleotides matching TRBD2. TRBJ2-7 matches the DNA end more closely, so the J call is doubtful. This CDR3 is built from 16 residues. The germline V gene encodes CDR1 SQVTM and CDR2 ANQGSEA.

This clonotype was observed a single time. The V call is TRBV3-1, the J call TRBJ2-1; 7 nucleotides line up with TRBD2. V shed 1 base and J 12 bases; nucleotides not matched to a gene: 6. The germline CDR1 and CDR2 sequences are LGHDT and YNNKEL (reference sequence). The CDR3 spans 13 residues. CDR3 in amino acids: CASSQGLARGQFF. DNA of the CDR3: TGTGCCAGCAGCCAAGGACTAGCTCGTGGGCAGTTCTTC.

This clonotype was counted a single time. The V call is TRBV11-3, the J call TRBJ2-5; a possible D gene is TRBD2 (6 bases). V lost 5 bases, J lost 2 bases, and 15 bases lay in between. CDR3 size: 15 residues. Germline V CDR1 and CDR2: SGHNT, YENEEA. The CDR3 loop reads CASSPPGGIQETQYF. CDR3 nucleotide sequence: TGTGCCAGCAGCCCCCCCGGGGGAATACAAGAGACCCAGTACTTC.

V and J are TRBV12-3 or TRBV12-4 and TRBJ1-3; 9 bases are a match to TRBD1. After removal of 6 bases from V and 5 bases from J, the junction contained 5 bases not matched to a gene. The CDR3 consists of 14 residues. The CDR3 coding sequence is TGTGCCAGCAGGGGGACAGGGTCCCGAAACACCATATATTTT. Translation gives CASRGTGSRNTIYF.

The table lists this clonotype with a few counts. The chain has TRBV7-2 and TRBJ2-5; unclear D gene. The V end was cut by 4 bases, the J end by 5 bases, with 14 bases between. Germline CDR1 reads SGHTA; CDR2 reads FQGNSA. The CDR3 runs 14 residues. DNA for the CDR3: TGTGCCAGCAGCTCCCTACGACGGGCTGAGACCCAGTACTTC. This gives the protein CASSSLRRAETQYF.

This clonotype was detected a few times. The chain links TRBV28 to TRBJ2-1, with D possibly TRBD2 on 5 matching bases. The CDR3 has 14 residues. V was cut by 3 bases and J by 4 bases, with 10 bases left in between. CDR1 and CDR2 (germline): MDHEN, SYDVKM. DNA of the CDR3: TGTGCCAGCAGTTTTTTAGCGACGTACAATGAGCAGTTCTTC. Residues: CASSFLATYNEQFF.

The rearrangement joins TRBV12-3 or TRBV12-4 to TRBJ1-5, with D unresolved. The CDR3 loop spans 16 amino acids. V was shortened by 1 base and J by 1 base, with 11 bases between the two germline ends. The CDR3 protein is CASSLGRATSNQPQHF. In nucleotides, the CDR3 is TGTGCCAGCAGTTTAGGGAGAGCTACCAGCAATCAGCCCCAGCATTTT.

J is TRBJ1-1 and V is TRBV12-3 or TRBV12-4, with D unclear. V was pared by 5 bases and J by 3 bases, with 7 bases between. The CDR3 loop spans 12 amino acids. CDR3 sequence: CASSPHHTEAFF. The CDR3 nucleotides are TGTGCCAGCAGTCCCCACCACACTGAAGCTTTCTTT.

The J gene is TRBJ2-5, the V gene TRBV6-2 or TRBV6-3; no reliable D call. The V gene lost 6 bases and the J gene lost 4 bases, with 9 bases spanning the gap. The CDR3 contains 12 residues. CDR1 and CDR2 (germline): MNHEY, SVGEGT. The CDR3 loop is CASRDASETQYF. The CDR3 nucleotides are TGTGCCAGCAGGGACGCCTCAGAGACCCAGTACTTC.